Below, 6 T cell receptor beta chains from the same sample are listed, as sequenced in a study of PD-L1 blockade in urothelial cancer. Time point reported: pretreatment peripheral blood. Sequencing used immunoSEQ multiplex PCR; TCRdb keeps in-frame clones, though not all of them. The table has 45,000 to 70,000 clones, 65% to 90% seen once; the top ten hold less than 20%. The source material was PBMCs, sampled around atezolizumab (anti-PD-L1) treatment. The source is a man in his sixties or seventies with urothelial cancer.

The chain uses TRBV2 and TRBJ2-7; D unresolved. The CDR3 loop spans 11 amino acids. From germline, CDR1 is SNHLY and CDR2 FYNNEI. V dropped 7 bases and J dropped 4 bases, with 8 bases sitting between them. The CDR3 is CASKYGYEQYF. The CDR3, as DNA: TGTGCCAGCAAGTACGGGTACGAGCAGTACTTC. The full variable domain, in which reference TRBV2 and TRBJ2-7 provide the parts outside the CDR3, is EPEVTQTPSHQVTQMGQEVILRCVPISNHLYFYWYRQILGQKVEFLVSFYNNEISEKSEIFDDQFSVERPDGSNFTLKIRSTKLEDSAMYFCASKYGYEQYFGPGTRLTVT.

This sequence joins TRBV27 and TRBJ2-1; maybe TRBD1 (6 bases). Germline-derived CDR1 and CDR2 are MNHEY and SMNVEV (reference sequence). The CDR3 spans 15 residues. V was cut by 3 bases and J by 5 bases, with 14 bases left in between. For the CDR3, the DNA is TGTGCCAGCAGTTTCGGTTGGGGGCTCAACAATGAGCAGTTCTTC. This gives the protein CASSFGWGLNNEQFF.

The CDR3 DNA follows: TGCGCCAGCAGCTTGGCTCTACAGGGGGTGAACACTGAAGCTTTCTTT. As protein: CASSLALQGVNTEAFF. V usage is TRBV5-1 and J usage is TRBJ1-1, with 8 bases aligning to TRBD1. Germline assignment: CDR1 SGHRS and CDR2 YFSETQ. The ends lost 0 bases at V and 0 bases at J; junction bases unmatched: 4. This CDR3 is 16 amino acids long.

The chain employs TRBV7-8 and TRBJ2-7, with a possible D match to TRBD2 (6 bases). Germline lookup yields CDR1 SGHVS and CDR2 FQNEAQ. The CDR3 runs 13 residues. Trimming removed 5 bases from V and 5 bases from J, with 13 bases in between. The CDR3 DNA reads as TGTGCCAGCAGCCCCGCTAGCGCGAACGAGCAGTACTTC. It yields the protein CASSPASANEQYF.

This rearrangement joins TRBV27 to TRBJ2-1, with 7 bases lining up with TRBD2. The germline gives CDR1 MNHEY, CDR2 SMNVEV (reference sequence). V lost 6 bases and J lost 12; bases outside the gene matches: 8. This CDR3 contains 12 residues. As DNA, the CDR3 is TGTGCCAGCAGCCAAACTAGCGTGGGGCAGTTCTTC. Amino acids: CASSQTSVGQFF.

The chain links TRBV5-5 to TRBJ2-7; 7 bases map to TRBD2. Trimming at V came to 4 bases and at J to 0 bases, leaving 7 bases not matched to a gene. This CDR3 comprises 15 residues. Per germline, CDR1 SGHKS and CDR2 YYEKEE (reference sequence). As DNA, the CDR3 is TGTGCCAGCAGCCCAGCCGGGACTACCTCCTACGAGCAGTACTTC. This codes for CASSPAGTTSYEQYF.